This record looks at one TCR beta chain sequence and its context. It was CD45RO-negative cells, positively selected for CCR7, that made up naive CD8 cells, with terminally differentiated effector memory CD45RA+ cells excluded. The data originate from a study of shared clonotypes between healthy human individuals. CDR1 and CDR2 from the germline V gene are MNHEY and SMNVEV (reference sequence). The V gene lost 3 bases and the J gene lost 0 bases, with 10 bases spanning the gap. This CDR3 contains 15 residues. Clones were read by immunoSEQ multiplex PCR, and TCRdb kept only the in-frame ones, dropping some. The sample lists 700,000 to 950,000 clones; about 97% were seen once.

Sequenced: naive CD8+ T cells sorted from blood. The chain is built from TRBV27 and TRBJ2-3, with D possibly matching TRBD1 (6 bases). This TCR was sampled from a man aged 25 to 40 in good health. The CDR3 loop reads CASSFGTISTDTQYF. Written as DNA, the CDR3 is TGTGCCAGCAGTTTCGGGACAATCAGCACAGATACGCAGTATTTT.